This TCR beta chain comes out of a study of cytomegalovirus exposure and HLA in healthy donors. PCR employed 60 Vbeta and 13 Jbeta primers. Here immunoSEQ multiplex PCR was the method, and the copy in TCRdb shows in-frame clones only, minus some. The table lists 200,000 to 250,000 clones, about 80% of them singletons. Whole-study findings and limits: The study carried out a later analysis of TCR beta sequences. It associated approximately 15,000 of them with specific HLA alleles at a false discovery rate of 0.05.

Each donor was healthy, and each was a bone marrow donor. Details on this clone: Its antigen is still unknown.

The length of the CDR3 is 11 residues. The V end lost 3 bases, the J end lost 6 bases, and 8 bases lay between the germline ends. Germline CDR1 and CDR2: DFQATT and SNEGSKA (reference sequence). The sequenced sample was PBMCs. V gene TRBV20-1 combines with J gene TRBJ1-1, with D unresolved. The clonotype comes from a woman in her thirties or forties in good health and CMV-seronegative. CDR3 DNA: TGCAGTGCTAGTGCCGGGGCTGAAGCTTTCTTT. This translates into CSASAGAEAFF.